This T cell receptor beta chain was retrieved from a study of brain metastases from non-small cell lung cancer (dated by TCRdb to between 2018 and 2021). About the full investigation: In non-small-cell lung cancer patients, the researchers characterized the immune microenvironment of brain metastases and primary tumors that had been resected as matched pairs. Study-wide conclusions, independent of this receptor: T-cell infiltration was lower in brain metastases than in primary tumors (P < 0.001). Compared with the matched primary tumors, T-cell clones appeared to be expanded in 55% to 65% of brain metastases. Paired brain metastases and primary tumors largely shared TCR repertoires, although T-cell densities in the metastases were sparse.

About this clone itself: Its binding antigen is unknown. Per-base quality was not reported, and no clone a single base away is much larger than it. Other DNA variants within this sample encode the same CDR3.

The CDR3 runs 13 residues from the cysteine to the phenylalanine. Of all the DNA, just the CDR3 is kept, 39 bases in frame from base 1. From the germline V gene (reference sequence), CDR1 is GTSNPN and CDR2 is SVGIG. V is clipped by 0 bases and J by 7 bases, and the sequence between their germline boundaries is 12 bases long. A cohort of 39 patients with surgically resected non-small-cell lung cancer, for whom both primary tumor and brain metastasis specimens were available, was included. The tumor specimens consisted of archival formalin-fixed, paraffin-embedded tissues. The library was made by the immunoSEQ multiplex PCR assay. Alongside a 770-gene immune expression panel, the team sequenced the T-cell receptor beta chain repertoire. What TCRdb holds here is the immuneACCESS table cut down to in-frame rearrangements. Part of the clones is not present; checked against another copy, under half of the missing clones reflect an unresolved V gene, and the others are unexplained. This sample lists about 1,600 clones; 86% were detected once. The top ten clones comprise around 21% of the sample.

The sequence is built from TRBV30 and TRBJ1-2; there is no confident call for the D gene. The sample was primary lung tumor tissue. The cell subset or site label for this specimen denotes: primary lung tumor paired with brain metastasis. The clonotype was recovered from a donor aged 40 or older with non-small cell lung cancer. DNA sequence: TGTGCCTGGAGTGTACTGGGAGAGGGTGGCTACACCTTC. Its product reads: CAWSVLGEGGYTF.